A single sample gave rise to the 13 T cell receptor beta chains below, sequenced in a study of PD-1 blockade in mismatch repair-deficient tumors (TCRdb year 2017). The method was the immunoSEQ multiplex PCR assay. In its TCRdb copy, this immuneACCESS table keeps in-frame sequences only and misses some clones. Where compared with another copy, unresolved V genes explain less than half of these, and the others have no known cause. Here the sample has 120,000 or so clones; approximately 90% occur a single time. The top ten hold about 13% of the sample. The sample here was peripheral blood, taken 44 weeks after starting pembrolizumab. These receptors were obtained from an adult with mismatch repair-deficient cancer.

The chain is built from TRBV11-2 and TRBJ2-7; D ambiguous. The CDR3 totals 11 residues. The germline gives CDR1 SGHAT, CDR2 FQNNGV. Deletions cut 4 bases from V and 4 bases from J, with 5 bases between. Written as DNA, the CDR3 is TGTGCCAGCAGCTCCCTTTACGAGCAGTACTTC. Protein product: CASSSLYEQYF.

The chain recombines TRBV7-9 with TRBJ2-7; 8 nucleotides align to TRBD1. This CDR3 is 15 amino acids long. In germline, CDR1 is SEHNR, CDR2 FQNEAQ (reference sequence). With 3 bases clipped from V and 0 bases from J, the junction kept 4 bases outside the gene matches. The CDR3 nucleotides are TGTGCCAGCAGCTTGACAGGGGTCGGCTCCTACGAGCAGTACTTC. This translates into CASSLTGVGSYEQYF. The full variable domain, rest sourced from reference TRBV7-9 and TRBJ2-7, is DTGVSQNPRHKITKRGQNVTFRCDPISEHNRLYWYRQTLGQGPEFLTYFQNEAQLEKSRLLSDRFSAERPKGSFSTLEIQRTEQGDSAMYLCASSLTGVGSYEQYFGPGTRLTVT.

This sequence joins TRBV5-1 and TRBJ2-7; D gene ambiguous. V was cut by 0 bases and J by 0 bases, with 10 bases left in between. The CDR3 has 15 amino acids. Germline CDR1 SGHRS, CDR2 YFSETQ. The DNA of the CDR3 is TGCGCCAGCAGCTTGGAGGGTAGGAGCTCCTACGAGCAGTACTTC. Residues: CASSLEGRSSYEQYF.

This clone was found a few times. The CDR3, as DNA: TGTGCCAGCAGACGGACAGGGGCCGAGCAGTACTTC. Protein product: CASRRTGAEQYF. The J gene is TRBJ2-7, the V gene TRBV28, with 9 bases fitting TRBD1. J lost 6 bases, V lost 6 bases, and 3 bases had no gene match. CDR3 size: 12 residues. Germline CDR1 and CDR2: MDHEN and SYDVKM. Full variable domain (remainder filled in from reference TRBV28 and TRBJ2-7): DVKVTQSSRYLVKRTGEKVFLECVQDMDHENMFWYRQDPGLGLRLIYFSYDVKMKEKGDIPEGYSVSREKKERFSLILESASTNQTSMYLCASRRTGAEQYFGPGTRLTVT.

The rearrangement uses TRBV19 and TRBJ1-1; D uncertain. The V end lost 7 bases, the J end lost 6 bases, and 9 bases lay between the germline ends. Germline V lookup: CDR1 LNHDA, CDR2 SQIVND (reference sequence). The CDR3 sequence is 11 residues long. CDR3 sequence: CASTTGSEAFF. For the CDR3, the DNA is TGTGCCAGTACTACGGGCTCTGAAGCTTTCTTT.

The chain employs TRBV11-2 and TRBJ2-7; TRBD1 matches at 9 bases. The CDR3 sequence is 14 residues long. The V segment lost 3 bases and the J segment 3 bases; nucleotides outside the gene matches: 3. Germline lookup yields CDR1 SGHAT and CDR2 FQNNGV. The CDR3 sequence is CASSLTGGVYEQYF. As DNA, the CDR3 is TGTGCCAGCAGCTTGACAGGGGGAGTCTACGAGCAGTACTTC.

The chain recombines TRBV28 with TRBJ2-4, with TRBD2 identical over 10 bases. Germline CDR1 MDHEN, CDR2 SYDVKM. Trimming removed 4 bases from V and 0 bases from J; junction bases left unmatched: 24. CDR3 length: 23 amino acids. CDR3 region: CASSSLRFGLAVLTDVAKNIQYF. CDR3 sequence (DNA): TGTGCCAGCAGTTCCCTCAGATTCGGACTAGCGGTCCTAACAGACGTAGCCAAAAACATTCAGTACTTC.

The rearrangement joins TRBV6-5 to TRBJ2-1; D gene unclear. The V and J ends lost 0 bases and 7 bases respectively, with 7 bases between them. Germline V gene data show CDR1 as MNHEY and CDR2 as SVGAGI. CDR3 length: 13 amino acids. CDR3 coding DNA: TGTGCCAGCAGTTACTCCGGATCGAATGAGCAGTTCTTC. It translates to CASSYSGSNEQFF.

Written as DNA, the CDR3 is TGTGCCATCCGTCGAGACCGACCAGCGCCCGGGGAGCTGTTTTTT. It encodes CAIRRDRPAPGELFF. The V call is TRBV10-3, the J call TRBJ2-2; D unclear. The CDR3 is 15 residues long. Germline loops: CDR1 ENHRY, CDR2 SYGVKD. V was clipped by 8 bases and J by 6 bases, with 19 bases between them.

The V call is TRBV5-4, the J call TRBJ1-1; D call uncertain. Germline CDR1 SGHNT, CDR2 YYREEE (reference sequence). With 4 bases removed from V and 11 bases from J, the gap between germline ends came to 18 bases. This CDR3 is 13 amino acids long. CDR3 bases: TGTGCCAGCAGCCCACGCACGGACGCCCCTGCTTTCTTT. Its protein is CASSPRTDAPAFF.

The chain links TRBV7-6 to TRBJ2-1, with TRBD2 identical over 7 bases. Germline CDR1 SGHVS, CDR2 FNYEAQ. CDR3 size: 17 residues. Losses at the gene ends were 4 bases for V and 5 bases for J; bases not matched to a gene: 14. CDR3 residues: CASSSPSAPSGNNEQFF. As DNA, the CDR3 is TGTGCCAGCAGCTCCCCTTCGGCACCCAGCGGGAACAATGAGCAGTTCTTC.

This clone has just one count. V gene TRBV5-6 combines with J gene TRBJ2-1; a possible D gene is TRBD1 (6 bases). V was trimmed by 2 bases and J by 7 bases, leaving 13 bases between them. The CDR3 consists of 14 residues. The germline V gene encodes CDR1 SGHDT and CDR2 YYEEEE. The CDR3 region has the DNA TGTGCCAGCAGCTTTATTGGGGGCCTGAATGAGCAGTTCTTC. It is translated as CASSFIGGLNEQFF. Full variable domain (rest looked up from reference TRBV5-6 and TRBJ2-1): DAGVTQSPTHLIKTRGQQVTLRCSPKSGHDTVSWYQQALGQGPQFIFQYYEEEERQRGNFPDRFSGHQFPNYSSELNVNALLLGDSALYLCASSFIGGLNEQFFGPGTRLTVL.

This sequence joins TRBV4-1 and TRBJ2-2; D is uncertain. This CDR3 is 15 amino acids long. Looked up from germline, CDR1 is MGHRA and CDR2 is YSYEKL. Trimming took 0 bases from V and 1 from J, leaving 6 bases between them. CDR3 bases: TGCGCCAGCAGCCAAGAGGCGTTGAACACCGGGGAGCTGTTTTTT. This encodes CASSQEALNTGELFF.